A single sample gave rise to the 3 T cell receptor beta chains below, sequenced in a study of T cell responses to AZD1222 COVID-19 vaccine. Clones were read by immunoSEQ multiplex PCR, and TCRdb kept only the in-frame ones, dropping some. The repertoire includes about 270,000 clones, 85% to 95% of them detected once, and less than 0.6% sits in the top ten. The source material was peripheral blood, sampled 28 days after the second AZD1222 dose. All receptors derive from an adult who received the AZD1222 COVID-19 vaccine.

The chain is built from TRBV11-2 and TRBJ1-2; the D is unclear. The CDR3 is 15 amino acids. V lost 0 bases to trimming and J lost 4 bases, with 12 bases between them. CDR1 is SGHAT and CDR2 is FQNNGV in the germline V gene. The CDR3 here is CASSLEPGLFYGYTF. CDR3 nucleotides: TGTGCCAGCAGCTTAGAACCCGGGCTTTTCTATGGCTACACCTTC. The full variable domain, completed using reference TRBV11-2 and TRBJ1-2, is EAGVAQSPRYKIIEKRQSVAFWCNPISGHATLYWYQQILGQGPKLLIQFQNNGVVDDSQLPKDRFSAERLKGVDSTLKIQPAKLEDSAVYLCASSLEPGLFYGYTFGSGTRLTVV.

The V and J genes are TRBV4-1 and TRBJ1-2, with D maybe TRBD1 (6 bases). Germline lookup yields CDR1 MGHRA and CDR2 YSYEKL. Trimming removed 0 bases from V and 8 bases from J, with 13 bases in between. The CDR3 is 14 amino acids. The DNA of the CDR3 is TGCGCCAGCAGCCAAGAGCCACAGGGACACGGCTACACCTTC. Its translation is CASSQEPQGHGYTF.

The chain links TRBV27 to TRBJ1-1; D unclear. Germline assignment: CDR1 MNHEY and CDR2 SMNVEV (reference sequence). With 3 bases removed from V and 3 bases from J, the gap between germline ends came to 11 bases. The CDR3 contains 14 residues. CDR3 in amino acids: CASSFRVRDTEAFF. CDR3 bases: TGTGCCAGCAGTTTTCGCGTACGGGACACTGAAGCTTTCTTT.